These T cell receptor beta chains were read from a single sample in a study of Tregs in tolerant kidney transplant recipients. Some clones are missing from TCRdb's copy, which holds only in-frame ones; the method was immunoSEQ multiplex PCR. This table holds approximately 82,000 clones, under 95% found once. The specimen was CD4+ T cells from blood (PBMCs), collected 12 months after the transplant. These receptors came from a human patient who received a combined kidney and bone marrow transplant. Certain T cells may be donor cells from the graft. CDR3s include the opening cysteine and the closing phenylalanine or tryptophan. The order of the fields is V gene, D gene, J gene, CDR3 length, CDR3 protein, CDR3 DNA. D genes are given only for firm matches.

TRBV7-2,NA,TRBJ2-1,13,CASSPLVAGEQFF,TGTGCCAGCAGCCCGCTAGTGGCGGGTGAGCAGTTCTTC
TRBV5-5,NA,TRBJ2-6,16,CASSLLVSSGANVLTF,TGTGCCAGCAGCTTGTTAGTCTCTTCCGGGGCCAACGTCCTGACTTTC
TRBV30,TRBD2,TRBJ2-3,15,CAWKYQAGGPDTQYF,TGTGCCTGGAAATATCAAGCGGGGGGGCCAGATACGCAGTATTTT
TRBV21-1,NA,TRBJ2-5,14,CASSNRTPQETQYF,TGTGCCAGCAGCAATCGGACACCTCAAGAGACCCAGTACTTC
TRBV2,NA,TRBJ1-5,13,CASAIYSNQPQHF,TGTGCCAGCGCGATTTATAGCAATCAGCCCCAGCATTTT
TRBV6-5,TRBD2,TRBJ2-3,16,CASSYTLAGGLDTQYF,TGTGCCAGCAGTTACACCCTAGCGGGGGGATTAGATACGCAGTATTTT
TRBV6-5,TRBD1,TRBJ2-3,15,CASSYGTGVTDTQYF,TGTGCCAGCAGTTACGGGACAGGGGTCACAGATACGCAGTATTTT
TRBV9,TRBD2,TRBJ2-2,16,CASSVAPLAGSGELFF,TGTGCCAGCAGCGTAGCTCCCCTAGCGGGATCCGGGGAGCTGTTTTTT
TRBV18,NA,TRBJ2-3,14,CASSPLEDVDTQYF,TGTGCCAGCTCACCACTCGAGGATGTAGATACGCAGTATTTT
TRBV11-3,NA,TRBJ2-2,12,CASSLVHGELFF,TGTGCCAGCAGCTTAGTCCACGGGGAGCTGTTTTTT
TRBV6-5,TRBD1,TRBJ1-4,13,CASGTGRNEKLFF,TGTGCCAGCGGGACAGGGCGTAATGAAAAACTGTTTTTT